This T cell receptor beta chain was sequenced during a study of shared clonotypes between healthy human individuals. Genomic DNA (from each subset) was split evenly across several immunoSEQ plates. The data were produced by immunoSEQ multiplex PCR, yet TCRdb's version contains in-frame clones alone and is incomplete. The table lists approximately 2.1 million clones, over 85% of them singletons. Germline CDR1 and CDR2: MGHDK and SYGVNS. CDR3 length equals 17 residues. Trimming removed 6 bases from V and 5 bases from J, with 25 bases in between. Naive CD4+ cells were CD45RA-selected; the remaining cells were memory. General observations from the study: The study drew on few donors, limiting represented genetic and exposure-history diversity. Memory subsets had estimated richness that was generally smaller than that of naive subsets.

On this clone: What it recognizes is unknown.

The receptor comes from a man aged 18 to 35 in good health. Some clones in this sample may be carry-over from other donors' samples. The source material was naive CD4+ T cells from PBMCs. Subset given: CD45RA+ positively selected. The chain uses TRBV25-1 and TRBJ2-5; TRBD1 is a possible D gene (6 bases). CDR3 sequence (DNA): TGTGCCAGCAGCCCCACCCGGCCGGACAGTAGCAGGGAGACCCAGTACTTC. This translates into CASSPTRPDSSRETQYF.